These 8 T cell receptor beta chains were sequenced from one sample in a study of blood T cell repertoires in COVID-19. The assay was immunoSEQ multiplex PCR, and TCRdb's table has in-frame clones only and misses some. The profile shows tens of thousands of clones, around 90% of them singletons. The sample consisted of peripheral blood. The receptors were sampled from a human donor in a cohort sampled during active COVID-19.

The chain recombines TRBV15 with TRBJ2-3; maybe TRBD2 (5 bases). This CDR3 is 17 amino acids long. V lost 0 bases and J lost 2, with 15 bases in between. Looked up from germline, CDR1 is LNHNV and CDR2 is YYDKDF (reference sequence). The CDR3 bases are TGTGCCACCAGCAGAGATACGGGCGGACTTCACACAGATACGCAGTATTTT. This codes for CATSRDTGGLHTDTQYF.

This sequence joins TRBV29-1 and TRBJ1-1, with a possible D match to TRBD1 (6 bases). The CDR3 is 16 amino acids. The germline V and J ends were trimmed by 4 bases and 1 base, with 19 bases remaining between them. Germline V gene sequence: CDR1 SQVTM, CDR2 ANQGSEA. Here the CDR3 DNA reads TGCAGCGTTGGTGGGGGGGCCAAGGTATCGAACACTGAAGCTTTCTTT. Translating gives CSVGGGAKVSNTEAFF.

The chain employs TRBV5-4 and TRBJ2-7; TRBD1 might be the D (6 bases). Trimming removed 0 bases at V and 0 bases at J, with 10 bases between. Germline V lookup: CDR1 SGHNT, CDR2 YYREEE (reference sequence). The CDR3 contains 15 residues. CDR3 loop: CASSLVGGASYEQYF. The CDR3 coding sequence is TGTGCCAGCAGCTTGGTTGGGGGCGCCTCCTACGAGCAGTACTTC.

The chain employs TRBV4-3 and TRBJ2-5; no reliable D call. The CDR3 totals 14 residues. Germline CDR1 and CDR2: LGHNA and YSLEER. V was shortened by 4 bases and J by 5 bases, with 14 bases between the two germline ends. The CDR3 sequence is CASSPYYGMETQYF. CDR3 nucleotides: TGCGCCAGCAGCCCATACTACGGCATGGAGACCCAGTACTTC.

The chain is built from TRBV7-9 and TRBJ1-6; D might be TRBD1 (6 bases). V was pared by 7 bases and J by 0 bases, with 13 bases between. The germline V gene has CDR1 SEHNR and CDR2 FQNEAQ (reference sequence). The CDR3 spans 16 residues. Here the CDR3 DNA reads TGTGCCAGCACCGAAACAGGGAGCTCCTATAATTCACCCCTCCACTTT. Protein: CASTETGSSYNSPLHF.

This chain connects TRBV30 to TRBJ1-4; 8 nucleotides match TRBD1. The CDR3 runs 14 residues. Germline V gene data show CDR1 as GTSNPN and CDR2 as SVGIG (reference sequence). With 4 bases clipped from V and 5 bases from J, the junction kept 6 bases outside the gene matches. The CDR3 spells CAWTRTGPNEKLFF. The CDR3 DNA reads TGTGCCTGGACCCGGACAGGGCCCAATGAAAAACTGTTTTTT.

The gene calls are TRBV15 and TRBJ1-1, with a possible D match to TRBD1 (5 bases). Trimming cost V 4 bases and J 5 bases, with 14 bases left between them. Germline CDR1 and CDR2: LNHNV and YYDKDF (reference sequence). The length of the CDR3 is 14 residues. The CDR3: CATSIPGGGTEAFF. CDR3 DNA: TGTGCCACCAGCATACCGGGGGGAGGAACTGAAGCTTTCTTT.

The CDR3 DNA reads TGCGCCAGCAGCTTGGTGGAGGGTGCGTCCTACGAGCAGTACTTC. Translated: CASSLVEGASYEQYF. The chain employs TRBV5-1 and TRBJ2-7; tentatively, D is TRBD2 (6 bases). The CDR3 is 15 amino acids. The ends were cut back, 0 bases at V and 1 base at J, with 11 bases in the middle. Germline V gene lookup returns CDR1 SGHRS and CDR2 YFSETQ.